This TCR beta chain was recorded in a study of T-cell memory formation after mild COVID-19. Looking at the study overall: TCR clusters were mostly donor specific. Broader study findings: CD8+ contracting clones occupied EMRA, while CD4+ ones occupied mainly CM and EM.

The TCR alpha and TCR beta cDNA libraries, bearing sample barcodes and UMIs, were generated by 5'RACE using constant-segment primers. MiXCR, applied by TCRdb to the 5' RACE reads, yields one record per CDR3 protein. Of 430,000 or so distinct CDR3 sequences listed, about 23% are singletons. CDR3 length: 13 amino acids. The V gene's germline CDR1 is SGDLS and CDR2 YYNGEE. The V and J ends lost 7 bases and 4 bases, in that order; junction bases with no gene match: 6. This clonotype was counted at least ten times. Its antigen remains unidentified. The TCR originated in an adult woman who had mild COVID-19 (a few samples of this study predate the infection). Cell type and time point are not known. The sequenced material came from PBMCs or a T cell subset sorted from them (not recorded which). The chain links TRBV9 to TRBJ2-3; 7 positions agree with TRBD2. The DNA of the CDR3 is TGTGCCAGCGGGGGGGACTGGGCAGATACGCAGTATTTT. Amino acids: CASGGDWADTQYF.